This TCR beta chain is from a study of T cell responses to AZD1222 COVID-19 vaccine (dated by TCRdb to the early 2020s). Background for the entire study: Because spike-specific TCR depth and breadth did not differ between the two schedules, AZD1222 recipients who got a second dose at roughly 4 weeks were pooled with those who got a second dose at roughly 12 weeks. A total of approximately 240 trial participants underwent TCR sequencing, of whom 207 had received two doses of AZD1222 and some 26 had received two doses of the MenACWY control vaccine. Trial participants were enrolled by age into subgroups of 18-55, 56-69 and 70-plus years, and around 140, 26 and 57 TCR-sequenced participants, respectively, were included in these subgroups. Overall results and qualifications from the work: Conclusions about previously exposed vaccinees are limited, since just a handful of AZD1222 recipients were seropositive for SARS-CoV-2 at baseline. CD4 TCRs associated with the vaccine covered the entire spike protein, and the dominant responses were in regions 160-218 and 743-854. A significant rise in spike-specific TCR breadth and depth was observed after two AZD1222 doses relative to day 0 and relative to MenACWY recipients. Participants were mostly white British and included more females than males, and it was suggested by the authors that clonal diversity may have been underestimated. Because no samples from the day 14 peak response were available, repertoires could be characterized only after the peak T cell response. The 56-69-year group was small, and its depth increase did not reach significance, likely because of low power. Nearly half of unique spike-specific TCRs reportedly recognized epitopes outside regions mutated in the B.1.351 and B.1.1.7 variants.

About this clone itself: Its antigen is unknown. Base-call qualities are not available, and no considerably larger clone is one nucleotide away.

CDR1 and CDR2, looked up from the germline V gene, are MNHEY and SVGAGI. The CDR3 contains 15 residues, cysteine and phenylalanine counted. Just CDR3 DNA is preserved here, 45 bases in frame from base 1. The junction shows trimming of 7 bases on V and 7 bases on J, plus 23 bases between the germline ends. The sample's time point label, decoded: baseline before first vaccination. Vaccinee samples came from UK trials COV001 and COV002, including a single-blind randomized controlled phase 2/3 trial of AZD1222 (ChAdOx1 nCoV-19) in healthy adults. Trial participant PBMC samples were collected at day 0 and day 28 after the second dose for TCRbeta chain sequencing. The CDR3 regions of human TCRbeta chains were analyzed by immunosequencing. In the original analysis: TCRs in the repertoires were compared against a reference library of SARS-CoV-2-specific TCRs that had been generated with the MIRA antigen-specificity platform. Breadth was defined as the fraction of unique TCRs that were SARS-CoV-2-associated, and depth was defined as the fraction of total T cells that were SARS-CoV-2-associated. Using the MIRA data, each spike-specific TCR was mapped to the spike region that the TCR reacts to and placed in a CD4 or CD8 class. Log10-transformed breadth and depth values were compared by one-way ANOVA with Sidak's multiple comparisons tests. The immuneACCESS repertoire file appears here via TCRdb, limited to in-frame rearrangements. These files lack a portion of the clones; in checked studies, under half of the deficit traces to unresolved V genes, and the cause of the others is not known. V, J and clone size are taken as reported in that table, and D and trimming were inferred from the DNA itself. Recorded for this sample are roughly 100,000 clones; 90% to 95% of them occurred a single time. Over 40% of the sample belongs to the ten largest clones.

The rearranged chain carries TRBV6-5 and TRBJ2-7; matching of 7 bases hints at TRBD2 as the D gene. The material was peripheral blood, obtained on day 0 of AZD1222 vaccination. The receptor was derived from an adult in good health. The nucleotides read TGTGCCAGCAATAGGGGGGGGGCCCCTCTTGCGGAGCAGTACTTC. Its protein is CASNRGGAPLAEQYF.